This T cell receptor (beta chain) was profiled in a study of cytomegalovirus exposure and HLA in healthy donors. The CDR3 has 14 amino acids. Trimming cost V 5 bases and J 4 bases, with 11 bases left between them. In germline, CDR1 is SGHTA, CDR2 FQGNSA. Primers included in the PCR were 60 Vbeta and 13 Jbeta primers. Assay used: immunoSEQ multiplex PCR; TCRdb lists only in-frame clones, some missing. This table has under 65,000 clones, just under 85% appearing once. Of note for this clone: The antigen is unknown.

Study-level findings and limits: The authors listed 164 TCR beta chains as cytomegalovirus-associated. It is likely that the observed cluster of highly shared sequence variants was a sequencing artifact.

Each donor was healthy, and each was a bone marrow donor. These donors counted as nominally healthy when sampled, but unrecorded immune exposures were likely. This clonotype was obtained from a man in his forties or fifties in good health and CMV-seronegative. The sequencing sample was made of PBMCs. This chain joins TRBV7-2 and TRBJ1-4; D is ambiguous. In nucleotides, the CDR3 is TGTGCCAGCAGCCCCCGTCTTCTTAATGAAAAACTGTTTTTT. Its translation: CASSPRLLNEKLFF.